Shown below are 30 T cell receptor beta chains from a single sample sequenced in a study of blood T cells in healthy people across ages. Next came a second PCR, run for about 6 to 12 cycles, which used a sample-barcoded 5' primer along with a J-beta primer mix. TCRdb reprocessed the 5' RACE reads via MiXCR and lists one record per CDR3 protein. The table has about a million distinct CDR3 sequences, just over 50% seen once. Source material: blood. These receptors originate from an older woman in good health.

The V and J genes are TRBV5-4 and TRBJ2-1; TRBD1 matches 9 bases. V was pared by 0 bases and J by 8 bases, with 6 bases of the junction left unmatched. CDR1 SGHNT and CDR2 YYREEE come from the germline V gene (reference sequence). The CDR3 totals 15 residues. The DNA of the CDR3 is TGTGCCAGCAGCTTGGGTGGACAGGGGCGCCATGAGCAGTTCTTC. Translation gives CASSLGGQGRHEQFF. Filled out from reference TRBV5-4 and TRBJ2-1, the complete variable domain reads ETGVTQSPTHLIKTRGQQVTLRCSSQSGHNTVSWYQQALGQGPQFIFQYYREEENGRGNFPPRFSGLQFPNYSSELNVNALELDDSALYLCASSLGGQGRHEQFFGPGTRLTVL.

V gene TRBV12-5 combines with J gene TRBJ2-3; D is possibly TRBD2 (6 bases). V lost 3 bases, J lost 1 base, and 8 bases lay in between. The CDR3 totals 14 residues. Per the germline V gene, CDR1 is LGHNT and CDR2 is FRNRAP. The CDR3 reads CASGLGTGTDTQYF. Written as DNA, the CDR3 is TGTGCTAGTGGTTTAGGGACTGGCACAGATACGCAGTATTTT.

The J gene is TRBJ2-7, the V gene TRBV28; tentative D call: TRBD2 (6 bases). This CDR3 has 13 residues. V shed 2 bases and J shed 6 bases, with 11 bases lying between them. Germline V lookup: CDR1 MDHEN, CDR2 SYDVKM. The DNA of the CDR3 is TGTGCCAGCAGTTTAACACGGAGGGCCGAGCAGTACTTC. Residues: CASSLTRRAEQYF.

The table lists this clonotype with a count of one. DNA of the CDR3: TGCAGTGCTAGAGATCGATTGACCCGACTGCATTCACCCCTCCACTTT. It encodes CSARDRLTRLHSPLHF. The chain employs TRBV20-1 and TRBJ1-6; no clear D. The V gene lost 0 bases and the J gene lost 8 bases, with 17 bases spanning the gap. Looked up from germline, CDR1 is DFQATT and CDR2 is SNEGSKA (reference sequence). The CDR3 length is 16 residues.

This clonotype was observed a few times. The rearrangement links TRBV29-1 to TRBJ2-5, with a weak D call TRBD2 (5 bases). CDR1 is SQVTM, CDR2 ANQGSEA, per germline. This CDR3 has 12 residues. V lost 6 bases to trimming and J lost 0 bases, with 8 bases between them. The CDR3 DNA is TGCAGCGTAGGGAGTCACCAAGAGACCCAGTACTTC. Residues: CSVGSHQETQYF.

This clonotype was recorded at least ten times. The chain combines TRBV7-2 with TRBJ2-7; 12 bases map to TRBD1. CDR3 size: 17 residues. Germline V gene sequence: CDR1 SGHTA, CDR2 FQGNSA. V lost 0 bases, J lost 0 bases, and 3 bases stayed unmatched. CDR3 nucleotide sequence: TGTGCCAGCAGCTTAGCCGGGACAGGGGGCTACTCCTACGAGCAGTACTTC. It yields the protein CASSLAGTGGYSYEQYF.

The table lists this clonotype with a few counts. The chain is built from TRBV7-6 and TRBJ1-1; no reliable D call. Germline CDR1 reads SGHVS; CDR2 reads FNYEAQ. This CDR3 region has 14 residues. V lost 1 base, J lost 1 base, and 7 bases lay in between. The CDR3, as DNA: TGTGCCAGCAGCTTAGGACATAGGAACACTGAAGCTTTCTTT. Translating gives CASSLGHRNTEAFF.

This chain connects TRBV12-3 or TRBV12-4 to TRBJ2-1; the match to TRBD2 covers 7 bases. Trimming cost V 7 bases and J 6 bases; bases outside gene matches: 21. The CDR3 sequence is 18 residues long. The CDR3 is CASTVGPSGTSRGNEQFF. Written as DNA, the CDR3 is TGTGCCAGCACTGTAGGGCCTAGCGGAACTTCTCGGGGCAATGAGCAGTTCTTC.

CDR3 sequence: CTGTSGSNEQFF. CDR3 coding DNA: TGCACAGGGACTAGCGGGTCCAATGAGCAGTTCTTC. This chain links TRBV20-1 with TRBJ2-1; 12 positions match TRBD2. The CDR3 length is 12 residues. Germline CDR1 and CDR2: DFQATT and SNEGSKA (reference sequence).

This rearrangement joins TRBV10-3 to TRBJ2-5; TRBD2 matches at 11 bases. The J call is doubtful: the DNA matches TRBJ2-7 better. Germline CDR1 ENHRY, CDR2 SYGVKD. The CDR3 runs 12 residues. CDR3: CAISGRGDEQYF. The CDR3 nucleotides read TGTGCCATTAGCGGGAGGGGTGACGAGCAGTACTTC.

The rearrangement uses TRBV7-9 and TRBJ2-4, with D perhaps TRBD1 (7 bases). The end of the DNA fits TRBJ2-1 better, so the J call may be wrong. The germline CDR1 and CDR2 sequences are SEHNR and FQNEAQ (reference sequence). This CDR3 is built from 16 residues. The CDR3 coding sequence is TGTGCCAGCAGCTCAAGGGGACAGCGGGCCCTCTACGAGCAGTTCTTC. Translating it yields CASSSRGQRALYEQFF.

This clonotype was counted only a few times. The chain combines TRBV4-3 with TRBJ2-3; no clear D. The V end lost 1 base, the J end lost 1 base, and 9 bases lay between the germline ends. The CDR3 contains 15 residues. CDR1 and CDR2 from the germline V gene are LGHNA and YSLEER. The CDR3, as DNA: TGCGCCAGCAGCCAAGGGATATGGGGCACAGATACGCAGTATTTT. Translated: CASSQGIWGTDTQYF.

This clonotype has a handful of counts. This chain uses TRBV6-2 or TRBV6-3 with TRBJ2-7; 10 nucleotides match TRBD2. Germline CDR1 and CDR2: MNHEY and SVGEGT. The CDR3 runs 16 residues. The ends lost 5 bases at V and 5 bases at J; junction bases unmatched: 12. CDR3 sequence (DNA): TGTGCCAGCAGTCAACTAGCGGGACCGCCTATTAACGAGCAGTACTTC. Translation: CASSQLAGPPINEQYF.

The chain uses TRBV6-6 and TRBJ2-3; 7 bases line up with TRBD1. The CDR3 has 15 amino acids. Trimming cost V 2 bases and J 3 bases; bases outside gene matches: 5. Germline values: CDR1 MNHNY, CDR2 SVGAGI (reference sequence). CDR3 nucleotides: TGTGCCAGCAGTTACGACAGGGACCTGACAGATACGCAGTATTTT. Its protein product is CASSYDRDLTDTQYF.

There are a few counts of this clonotype. The junction and the germline gene differ at one end; a read error may be behind it. V gene TRBV7-2 combines with J gene TRBJ2-3, with 7 nucleotides matching TRBD1. Per germline, CDR1 SGHTA and CDR2 FQGNSA. This CDR3 has 16 amino acids. The DNA for the CDR3 is TGTGCCAGCAGCTTAGCCTCTGGGGACAGCACATATACGCAGTATTTT. Protein product: CASSLASGDSTYTQYF.

This clonotype appeared a few times. This chain connects TRBV29-1 to TRBJ2-7, with D possibly matching TRBD1 (7 bases). The CDR3 is 14 amino acids. Trimming removed 4 bases from V and 2 bases from J, with 15 bases in between. Germline CDR1 and CDR2: SQVTM and ANQGSEA. CDR3 sequence: CSVVRGTDPYEQYF. CDR3 nucleotide sequence: TGCAGCGTTGTCCGGGGGACAGACCCCTACGAGCAGTACTTC.

The chain combines TRBV29-1 with TRBJ2-4; D not resolved. The better agreement between TRBJ2-7 and the DNA end casts doubt on the J call. The germline V gene has CDR1 SQVTM and CDR2 ANQGSEA. The CDR3 has 13 amino acids. CDR3 protein: CSVVGSGHYEQYF. The CDR3 coding sequence is TGCAGCGTTGTTGGATCTGGTCACTACGAGCAGTACTTC.

The J gene is TRBJ1-5, the V gene TRBV20-1; 7 bases map to TRBD1. Per the germline V gene, CDR1 is DFQATT and CDR2 is SNEGSKA (reference sequence). The CDR3 loop spans 13 amino acids. After removal of 3 bases from V and 7 bases from J, the junction contained 6 bases not matched to a gene. CDR3 sequence reads: CSASSGGNQPQHF. The CDR3 bases are TGCAGTGCTAGTTCAGGGGGAAACCAGCCCCAGCATTTT.

This clonotype was observed a few times. V gene TRBV6-2 or TRBV6-3 combines with J gene TRBJ1-5; TRBD1 aligns across 9 bases. Unmatched junction bases numbered 7, after V lost 6 bases and J lost 4 bases. This CDR3 comprises 15 residues. Germline loops: CDR1 MNHEY, CDR2 SVGEGT. CDR3 sequence: CASRWDRAGNQPQHF. In nucleotides, the CDR3 is TGTGCCAGCAGATGGGACAGGGCGGGTAATCAGCCCCAGCATTTT.

This clonotype was counted between two and nine times. This chain links TRBV3-1 with TRBJ2-3; no clear D. CDR3 length equals 15 residues. V was trimmed by 0 bases and J by 1 base, leaving 8 bases between them. Germline loops: CDR1 LGHDT, CDR2 YNNKEL (reference sequence). Written as DNA, the CDR3 is TGTGCCAGCAGCCAAGACACCCCGGGCACAGATACGCAGTATTTT. Encoded protein: CASSQDTPGTDTQYF.

The rearrangement uses TRBV5-5 and TRBJ2-5; TRBD2 aligns across 7 bases. CDR1 and CDR2 from the germline V gene are SGHKS and YYEKEE (reference sequence). Trimming took 3 bases from V and 11 from J; bases not matched to a gene: 16. The CDR3 contains 15 residues. CDR3 bases: TGTGCCAGCAGCTGGGAGGGCGCCAGAATCTACGATCAGTACTTC. It specifies CASSWEGARIYDQYF.

This sequence joins TRBV28 and TRBJ2-4, with a weak D call TRBD2 (5 bases). The J call may be incorrect, as the DNA end agrees better with TRBJ2-5. CDR3 length equals 12 residues. Germline values: CDR1 MDHEN, CDR2 SYDVKM. The CDR3 region has the DNA TGTGCCACTACGGACTTTCAGGAGACCCAGTACTTC. Residues: CATTDFQETQYF.

About this clonotype: Relative to the germline gene, one junction end is altered; a read error may explain this. V and J are TRBV24-1 and TRBJ2-7; D is possibly TRBD2 (5 bases). This CDR3 region has 15 residues. Germline V gene lookup returns CDR1 KGHDR and CDR2 SFDVKD. The CDR3 spells CATSAPGKSSYERYF. The DNA for the CDR3 is TGTGCCACCAGTGCCCCGGGAAAGAGCTCCTACGAGCGGTACTTC.

The chain recombines TRBV24-1 with TRBJ2-1; D unresolved. The CDR3 extends over 15 amino acids. Trimming stripped 3 bases from V and 5 bases from J, with 13 bases between. CDR1 is KGHDR and CDR2 is SFDVKD in the germline V gene. This CDR3 reads CATSDPIRPDNEQFF. The CDR3 nucleotides are TGTGCCACCAGTGATCCGATTAGACCAGACAATGAGCAGTTCTTC.

V is TRBV29-1 and J is TRBJ2-1; D call uncertain. Between the trimmed V and J ends, which lost 5 bases and 8 bases, there was a span of 13 bases. CDR1 SQVTM and CDR2 ANQGSEA come from the germline V gene. This CDR3 is 12 amino acids long. The CDR3 reads CSVRTSRDEQFF. Here the CDR3 DNA reads TGCAGCGTTAGGACCTCTAGGGATGAGCAGTTCTTC.

This clonotype was seen only a few times. The chain joins TRBV21-1 to TRBJ2-7; the table names TRBD1, a call not compared with the DNA. TRBV21-1 is noted as a pseudogene. This CDR3 spans 14 amino acids. This CDR3 is CASSNDRPSYEQYF. The CDR3 bases are TGTGCCAGCAGCAATGACAGGCCGTCCTACGAGCAGTACTTC.

V usage is TRBV9 and J usage is TRBJ2-4; weak D call: TRBD2 (6 bases). This CDR3 has 14 residues. V lost 3 bases and J 8 bases, leaving 15 bases between the germline ends. Germline V gives CDR1 SGDLS, CDR2 YYNGEE. The CDR3 spells CASSEGRGSDIQYF. Here the CDR3 DNA reads TGTGCCAGCAGCGAGGGTCGGGGGTCTGACATTCAGTACTTC.

The chain employs TRBV5-1 and TRBJ2-3; weak D call: TRBD1 (7 bases). There are 14 residues in the CDR3. Trimming shortened V by 4 bases and J by 2 bases, and 11 bases separated the two germline ends. Germline values: CDR1 SGHRS, CDR2 YFSETQ. The CDR3 loop is CASSGGTATDTQYF. In DNA, the CDR3 is TGCGCCAGCAGCGGAGGGACAGCCACAGATACGCAGTATTTT.

Only a few counts were recorded for this clonotype. The gene calls are TRBV12-3 or TRBV12-4 and TRBJ2-5; 10 bases are a match to TRBD2. With 2 bases clipped from V and 5 bases from J, the junction kept 8 bases outside the gene matches. The CDR3 has 16 amino acids. CDR3 nucleotide sequence: TGTGCCAGCAGTTTATGGGCTAGCGGGAGTAGGGAGACCCAGTACTTC. Translated: CASSLWASGSRETQYF.

This clonotype was recorded a few times. V usage is TRBV4-2 and J usage is TRBJ1-2, with D possibly TRBD1 on 6 matching bases. CDR1 is LGHNA and CDR2 is YNFKEQ in the germline V gene. The CDR3 loop spans 14 amino acids. V was cut by 4 bases and J by 4 bases, with 13 bases left in between. CDR3 sequence (DNA): TGTGCCAGCAGCCCTCGGGACACCACCTATGGCTACACCTTC. It codes for CASSPRDTTYGYTF.